This entry features one T cell receptor beta chain sequence. The target antigen is unknown. These data come from a study of T cell responses to AZD1222 COVID-19 vaccine. General study points: Donors were largely white British and mainly female; clonal diversity was possibly underestimated. Receipt of two AZD1222 doses was followed by a rise in Spike-specific TCR breadth and depth. AZD1222 recipients seropositive at baseline numbered only five or six. Across the whole spike, CD4 TCRs peaked at regions 160-218 and 743-854.

Some clones are missing from TCRdb's copy, which holds only in-frame ones; the method was immunoSEQ multiplex PCR. The sample yields approximately 74,000 clones, 80% to 90% seen once. The TCR was taken from an adult in good health. The specimen comprised peripheral blood, sampled on day 0 of AZD1222 vaccination.

The CDR3 bases are TGTGCCAGCACAAAAACTGCAACTAATGAAAAACTGTTTTTT. Translated, it gives CASTKTATNEKLFF. V and J are TRBV3-1 (or the pseudogene TRBV3-2) and TRBJ1-4; D remains ambiguous. This CDR3 is 14 amino acids long. Deletions cut 7 bases from V and 0 bases from J, with 9 bases between. Germline values: CDR1 LGHDT, CDR2 YNNKEL (reference sequence).